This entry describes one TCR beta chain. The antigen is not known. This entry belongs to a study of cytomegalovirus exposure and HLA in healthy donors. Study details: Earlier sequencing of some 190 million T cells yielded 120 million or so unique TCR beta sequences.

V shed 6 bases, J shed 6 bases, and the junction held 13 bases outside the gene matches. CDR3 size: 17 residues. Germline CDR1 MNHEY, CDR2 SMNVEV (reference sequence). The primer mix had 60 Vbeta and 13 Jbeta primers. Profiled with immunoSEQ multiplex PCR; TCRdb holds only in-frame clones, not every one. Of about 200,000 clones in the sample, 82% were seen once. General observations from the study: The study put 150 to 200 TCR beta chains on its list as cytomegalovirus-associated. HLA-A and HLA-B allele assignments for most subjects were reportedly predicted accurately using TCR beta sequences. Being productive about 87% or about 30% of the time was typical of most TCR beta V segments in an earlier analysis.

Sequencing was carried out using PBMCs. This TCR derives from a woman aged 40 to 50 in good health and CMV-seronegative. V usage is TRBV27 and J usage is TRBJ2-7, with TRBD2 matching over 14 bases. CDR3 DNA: TGTGCCAGCAGGCCCGGGACTAGCGGGAGTAAGGATCGCGAGCAGTACTTC. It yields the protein CASRPGTSGSKDREQYF.